Below, 24 T cell receptor beta chains from the same sample are listed, as sequenced in a study of early T cells in non-severe SARS-CoV-2 infection (dated by TCRdb to 2020 to 2022). Receptor amplification or capture employed 5' RACE. The instrument was a NextSeq 500. TCRdb reran the public reads through fastp at Q25 and MiXCR, keeping productive beta chains. Every entry covers one CDR3 protein and lists the most common genes and DNA from its rows. In all, the sample holds 86,000 or so distinct CDR3 sequences, and around an eighth of those were seen once. The ten top clones hold roughly 3.1% of the sample. The sample comprised whole blood. Source of these receptors: an adult who was a healthcare worker with PCR-confirmed SARS-CoV-2 infection or an uninfected control (not recorded which).

This clonotype was seen many times. The gene calls are TRBV6-6 and TRBJ1-1; D unresolved. CDR1 is MNHNY and CDR2 is SVGAGI in the germline V gene (reference sequence). The germline V and J ends were trimmed by 4 bases and 3 bases, with 12 bases remaining between them. The CDR3 consists of 14 residues. CDR3 residues: CASSLFHGDTEAFF. CDR3 sequence (DNA): TGTGCCAGCAGTTTGTTCCACGGGGACACTGAAGCTTTCTTT.

This clonotype was counted a few times. This chain links TRBV7-2 with TRBJ2-3; tentatively, D is TRBD2 (6 bases). V lost 6 bases, J lost 1 base, and 17 bases lay in between. This CDR3 is built from 16 residues. Looked up from germline, CDR1 is SGHTA and CDR2 is FQGNSA. This CDR3 reads CASRYAGRTRTDTQYF. The CDR3 coding sequence is TGTGCCAGCAGGTACGCGGGGCGAACCCGCACAGATACGCAGTATTTT.

This clonotype was counted many times. The chain employs TRBV2 and TRBJ2-7; no clear D. V gave up 1 base and J gave up 0 bases, with 1 base separating them. This CDR3 region has 12 residues. Germline CDR1 and CDR2: SNHLY and FYNNEI. The DNA for the CDR3 is TGTGCCAGCAGTGAAGTCTCCTACGAGCAGTACTTC. The encoded protein is CASSEVSYEQYF.

This clonotype came up many times. The rearrangement links TRBV5-5 to TRBJ2-1; D is possibly TRBD2 (6 bases). The CDR3 runs to 14 residues. Germline V gives CDR1 SGHKS, CDR2 YYEKEE (reference sequence). V was clipped by 7 bases and J by 4 bases, with 15 bases between them. The CDR3 region is CASSDGTLYNEQFF. CDR3 bases: TGTGCCAGCTCGGATGGGACTTTATACAATGAGCAGTTCTTC.

This clonotype was picked up many times. V is TRBV20-1 and J is TRBJ2-2; D unresolved. The germline V gene has CDR1 DFQATT and CDR2 SNEGSKA (reference sequence). The CDR3 has 12 residues. V was clipped by 6 bases and J by 7 bases, with 12 bases between them. The CDR3 loop reads CSAKPGVGELFF. CDR3 DNA sequence: TGCAGTGCCAAGCCGGGCGTCGGGGAGCTGTTTTTT.

This chain joins TRBV5-1 and TRBJ2-3, with a tentative D call TRBD2 (6 bases). Per germline, CDR1 SGHRS and CDR2 YFSETQ. The germline V and J ends were trimmed by 0 bases and 0 bases, with 11 bases remaining between them. The CDR3 loop spans 16 amino acids. The chain's CDR3 is CASSLGAGASTDTQYF. The DNA of the CDR3 is TGCGCCAGCAGCTTGGGAGCGGGCGCCAGCACAGATACGCAGTATTTT.

The gene calls are TRBV6-5 and TRBJ1-4, with D hard to call. V was shortened by 6 bases and J by 3 bases, with 8 bases between the two germline ends. Germline V gene lookup returns CDR1 MNHEY and CDR2 SVGAGI. The CDR3 runs to 13 residues. CDR3 in DNA: TGTGCCAGCAGGCCCGAGGCTAATGAAAAACTGTTTTTT. It translates to CASRPEANEKLFF.

This clonotype has just a few counts. V and J are TRBV11-3 and TRBJ1-1; D remains unclear. With 8 bases removed from V and 7 bases from J, the gap between germline ends came to 14 bases. The CDR3 runs 12 residues. Germline V CDR1 and CDR2: SGHNT, YENEEA. The CDR3 coding sequence is TGTGCCAGCGGCGACGGTGAAATTGAAGCTTTCTTT. Translating gives CASGDGEIEAFF.

This clonotype was detected a few times. V and J are TRBV20-1 and TRBJ1-1; D is perhaps TRBD1 (5 bases). The germline V and J ends were trimmed by 3 bases and 3 bases, with 14 bases remaining between them. Germline V lookup: CDR1 DFQATT, CDR2 SNEGSKA (reference sequence). The CDR3 spans 14 residues. CDR3 nucleotide sequence: TGCAGTGCTAGTAGAGGGGCCTGGGACACTGAAGCTTTCTTT. This sequence encodes CSASRGAWDTEAFF.

The V gene is TRBV29-1, the J gene TRBJ2-1; no definite D call. This CDR3 contains 15 residues. CDR1 SQVTM and CDR2 ANQGSEA come from the germline V gene. Trimming took off 6 bases at V and 4 bases at J, with 19 bases between the two ends. DNA of the CDR3: TGCAGCGTGCCCGCCCAGAATGGACCTTACAATGAGCAGTTCTTC. Encoded protein: CSVPAQNGPYNEQFF.

There are a few counts of this clonotype. This chain connects TRBV5-5 to TRBJ2-2, with unresolved D. V was clipped by 3 bases and J by 0 bases, with 6 bases between them. Germline lookup yields CDR1 SGHKS and CDR2 YYEKEE (reference sequence). There are 14 residues in the CDR3. The CDR3 region is CASSYIANTGELFF. In DNA form, the CDR3 reads TGTGCCAGCAGCTACATAGCGAACACCGGGGAGCTGTTTTTT.

This clonotype was detected only once. The DNA of the CDR3 is TGCAGTGCTAGAGATGCGAGCGGGAGTCTTCGCAACGAGCAGTACTTC. This sequence encodes CSARDASGSLRNEQYF. The chain uses TRBV20-1 and TRBJ2-7, with 8 bases identical to TRBD2. Trimming at V came to 0 bases and at J to 5 bases, leaving 12 bases not matched to a gene. Germline V lookup: CDR1 DFQATT, CDR2 SNEGSKA (reference sequence). The CDR3 contains 16 residues.

The chain is built from TRBV4-1 and TRBJ2-7; 10 nucleotides match TRBD2. V lost 1 base and J lost 1; bases outside the gene matches: 1. This CDR3 spans 15 amino acids. Germline V gene data show CDR1 as MGHRA and CDR2 as YSYEKL. Written as DNA, the CDR3 is TGCGCCAGCAGCCAAGCTAGCGGGGGTTCCTACGAGCAGTACTTC. The encoded protein is CASSQASGGSYEQYF.

This clonotype was seen only a few times. The chain recombines TRBV29-1 with TRBJ1-2, with D maybe TRBD1 (6 bases). This CDR3 contains 12 residues. V was clipped by 6 bases and J by 7 bases, with 15 bases between them. Germline lookup yields CDR1 SQVTM and CDR2 ANQGSEA. DNA for the CDR3: TGCAGCGTCGTGGACAGCATTGTTGGCTACACCTTC. Translating it yields CSVVDSIVGYTF.

The table lists this clonotype with many counts. The J gene is TRBJ2-7, the V gene TRBV12-3 or TRBV12-4; possibly TRBD1 for D (6 bases). The CDR3 has 15 amino acids. Trimming took off 5 bases at V and 3 bases at J, with 17 bases between the two ends. The CDR3 is CASSLDEQGGYEQYF. DNA of the CDR3: TGTGCCAGCAGTCTAGACGAACAGGGTGGCTACGAGCAGTACTTC.

At least ten counts were recorded for this clonotype. This chain connects TRBV5-1 to TRBJ1-3; 12 bases fit TRBD1. Trimming at V came to 3 bases and at J to 3 bases, leaving 4 bases not matched to a gene. This CDR3 spans 16 amino acids. Germline values: CDR1 SGHRS, CDR2 YFSETQ. In DNA form, the CDR3 reads TGCGCCAGCAGCTCCGGGACAGGGGGCTTTGGAAACACCATATATTTT. Translation gives CASSSGTGGFGNTIYF.

The chain couples TRBV4-2 to TRBJ2-2; 7 bases are shared with TRBD2. V gave up 2 bases and J gave up 6 bases; unmatched junction bases: 15. The CDR3 is made up of 18 amino acids. Germline V gene sequence: CDR1 LGHNA, CDR2 YNFKEQ. The CDR3, as DNA: TGTGCCAGCAGCCAACCAACGTCTCTTGGCGGGAGTGCCGGGGAGCTGTTTTTT. Translation: CASSQPTSLGGSAGELFF.

A few counts support this clonotype. The chain has TRBV11-3 and TRBJ2-3; 10 bases are a match to TRBD2. The CDR3 runs to 16 residues. V shed 4 bases, J shed 3 bases, and the junction held 7 bases outside the gene matches. Germline V lookup: CDR1 SGHNT, CDR2 YENEEA. CDR3 bases: TGTGCCAGCAGCTCCAGGGCTAGCGGGAGTACAGATACGCAGTATTTT. Translation: CASSSRASGSTDTQYF.

This clonotype appeared a few times. The chain uses TRBV3-1 and TRBJ2-1, with a weak D call TRBD1 (6 bases). Germline CDR1 is LGHDT and CDR2 is YNNKEL (reference sequence). The CDR3 contains 17 residues. The ends were cut back, 4 bases at V and 1 base at J, with 17 bases in the middle. The CDR3 coding sequence is TGTGCCAGCAGCCCTTTCCCGACAGGTCGGTCCTACAATGAGCAGTTCTTC. Translation: CASSPFPTGRSYNEQFF.

This chain connects TRBV20-1 to TRBJ2-5; the match to TRBD1 covers 7 bases. V gave up 5 bases and J gave up 4 bases; unmatched junction bases: 10. This CDR3 has 14 amino acids. Germline V gene lookup returns CDR1 DFQATT and CDR2 SNEGSKA (reference sequence). DNA of the CDR3: TGCAGTGCTCCCGACAGGGTTAAGGGAGAGACCCAGTACTTC. The encoded protein is CSAPDRVKGETQYF.

This clonotype was seen repeatedly, ten times or more. The V gene is TRBV9, the J gene TRBJ1-3, with D perhaps TRBD1 (6 bases). The germline V gene has CDR1 SGDLS and CDR2 YYNGEE. This CDR3 is built from 14 residues. V gave up 0 bases and J gave up 4 bases, with 8 bases separating them. The chain's CDR3 is CASSVDTGGNTIYF. CDR3 DNA: TGTGCCAGCAGCGTAGATACAGGGGGAAACACCATATATTTT.

The chain couples TRBV7-3 to TRBJ2-3; D gene uncertain. V dropped 1 base and J dropped 0 bases, with 8 bases sitting between them. Germline values: CDR1 SGHTA, CDR2 FQGTGA. This CDR3 comprises 15 residues. The CDR3 reads CASSLIGPSTDTQYF. CDR3 coding DNA: TGTGCCAGCAGCTTAATCGGACCTAGCACAGATACGCAGTATTTT.

This chain uses TRBV11-2 with TRBJ2-7; 7 bases fit TRBD1. Losses at the gene ends were 5 bases for V and 0 bases for J; bases not matched to a gene: 7. The germline V gene encodes CDR1 SGHAT and CDR2 FQNNGV. The CDR3 is made up of 15 amino acids. The CDR3: CASSPGWDSSYEQYF. Written as DNA, the CDR3 is TGTGCCAGCAGCCCGGGCTGGGACAGCTCCTACGAGCAGTACTTC.

DNA of the CDR3: TGCAGTGCTGGTTCGGATTTCGGAGCTTTCTTT. As protein: CSAGSDFGAFF. The chain has TRBV20-1 and TRBJ1-1; D uncertain. Trimming pared 5 bases from V and 10 bases from J, leaving 14 bases between. From germline, CDR1 is DFQATT and CDR2 SNEGSKA (reference sequence). This CDR3 has 11 amino acids.